One T cell receptor beta chain is described in this entry. The antigen it binds to is not known. No base-level quality is on record; no much larger clone is a single base apart. For sequencing of the TCRbeta CDR3 region, genomic DNA was extracted from the sorted cells. TCRbeta CDR3 regions were sequenced using the immunoSEQ Assay. TCRdb took this table from immuneACCESS and kept in-frame rearrangements with V and J called. Such tables lack part of the clones; where checked against another copy, unresolved V genes explain under half of the gap, and the rest is unexplained. Present in this sample are around 77,000 clones, about 78% of which were seen just once. The ten largest clones capture approximately 5.3% of the sample. These data come from a study of OX40 agonist ivuxolimab in advanced cancers. About the investigation overall: Ivuxolimab was an agonistic, fully human IgG2 monoclonal antibody directed against OX40 (CD134), a costimulatory receptor. Prior anti-PD-1, anti-PD-L1 or anti-CTLA-4 therapy was permitted, and about 40% of dose-escalation patients had received checkpoint inhibitors. Intravenous ivuxolimab was administered to patients every 2 weeks at six dose levels: 0.01, 0.1, 0.3, 1.5, 3 and 10 mg/kg. Three dose-escalation patients achieved partial responses, one with hepatocellular carcinoma and two with cutaneous melanoma. Among the 52 dose-escalation patients, around 19 had hepatocellular carcinoma, roughly 15 melanoma, 9 renal cell carcinoma and 9 head and neck cancer. The paper describes the monotherapy dose-escalation part (N of about 57 patients) of the phase I trial of ivuxolimab. Peripheral TCRbeta sequencing aimed to test whether ivuxolimab altered TCR sequence diversity and caused clonal T-cell expansion. A male proportion of 82.7% and a mean age of around 60 years, ranging from about 23 to 79, were recorded for the dose-escalation cohort.

Summary of the overall study and its limitations: On average, CD8+ T cells showed more expanded clones than CD4+ T cells after ivuxolimab. Low levels of normalized T-cell clonal expansion were also seen in some patients who did not respond. The antigen specificity of the peripheral T cells that underwent clonal expansion was not determined. In partial responders in the 0.1-3.0 mg/kg groups, normalized peripheral clonal expansion was found to be among the lowest, especially among CD8+ T cells. At doses of 0.1 to 3.0 mg/kg, clonal expansion of both CD4+ and CD8+ blood T cells was observed from baseline to week 6.

Based on the germline V gene, the CDR1 and CDR2 sequences are MNHEY and SVGAGI. Relative to germline, V is 6 bases shorter and J is 10 bases shorter, with 12 bases between their ends. The CDR3 numbers 11 residues from cysteine through phenylalanine. Just the 33-base CDR3 DNA is kept, in frame starting at base 1. Patients with autoimmune disease history or receiving systemic immunosuppression were excluded from the trial. Peripheral blood for TCR sequencing was drawn from every dose cohort at baseline, at cycle 4 day 1 and at cycle 7 day 1. Samples were obtained from an open-label, multicenter, first-in-human phase I dose-escalation trial of ivuxolimab. Adults with locally advanced or metastatic melanoma, renal cell, hepatocellular, or head and neck squamous cell carcinoma were enrolled in the trial. CD4+ and CD8+ T cells were sorted separately from peripheral blood before TCR sequencing.

This TCR came from an adult with an advanced solid tumor such as melanoma, head and neck, liver or kidney cancer. The sample was CD4+ or CD8+ T cells sorted from blood, taken in a trial of the OX40 agonist ivuxolimab. Recombination linked TRBV6-5 to TRBJ1-1, with TRBD1 perhaps the D gene, on 5 matching bases. The bases are TGTGCCAGCAGACAACAGGTCGGAGCTTTCTTT. The translation is CASRQQVGAFF.